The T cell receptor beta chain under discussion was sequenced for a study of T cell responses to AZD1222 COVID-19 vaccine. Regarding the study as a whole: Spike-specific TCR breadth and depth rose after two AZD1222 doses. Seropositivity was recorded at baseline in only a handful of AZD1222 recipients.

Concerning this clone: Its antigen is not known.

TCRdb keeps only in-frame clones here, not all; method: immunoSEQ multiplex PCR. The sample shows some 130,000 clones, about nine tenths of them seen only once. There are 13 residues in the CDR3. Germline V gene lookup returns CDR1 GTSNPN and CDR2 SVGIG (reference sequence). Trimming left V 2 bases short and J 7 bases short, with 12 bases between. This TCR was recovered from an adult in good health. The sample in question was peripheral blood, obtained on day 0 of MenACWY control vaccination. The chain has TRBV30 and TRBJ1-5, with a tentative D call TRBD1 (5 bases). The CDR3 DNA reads TGTGCCTGGAGTATGGGGCGGGACCAGCCCCAGCATTTT. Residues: CAWSMGRDQPQHF.